These T cell receptor beta chains were read from a single sample in a study of vaccination and CD4 T cells after COVID-19. These receptors are not linked to any known antigen. TCRdb re-called the PCR reads through MiXCR, storing one row per CDR3 protein. The table records around 10,000 distinct CDR3 sequences, under 30% of them present only once. Sequences were obtained from cultured CD4+ T cells from blood. These receptors were collected from a human donor with COVID-19. CDR3s leave out the opening cysteine and the closing phenylalanine or tryptophan. Clone size, where shown, is once, few, many, or a class for clones that have expanded.

clone size,J gene,V gene,CDR3 protein
-,TRBJ2-3,TRBV7-9,ASSPPRRGQHTDTQY
-,TRBJ1-1,TRBV19,ATRVEGRTEAF
few,TRBJ1-6,TRBV2,ASSRGTANSPLH
few,TRBJ2-6,TRBV2,ASRDRHSGANVLT
-,TRBJ2-3,TRBV2,ASSEGRSDQDTQY
few,TRBJ2-7,TRBV16,ASSQSVDYEQY
-,TRBJ2-5,TRBV20-1,SALTIPGREYQETQY
-,TRBJ2-3,TRBV5-8,ASSTRRDTQY
few,TRBJ2-7,TRBV20-1,SAYTPDEQY
once,TRBJ2-7,TRBV5-1,ASSLEGSGGNGYEQY
few,TRBJ1-2,TRBV30,AWGDRNYGYT
-,TRBJ1-2,TRBV11-3,ASSAESAYGYT
-,TRBJ2-5,TRBV5-1,ASRTGFGETQY
-,TRBJ1-3,TRBV6-5,ASSYTTGTAGNTIY
-,TRBJ2-1,TRBV6-4,ASSDRHSSYNEQF
few,TRBJ2-3,TRBV27,ASSARGVAGGVDTQY
-,TRBJ1-3,TRBV19,ATHWGNTIY
few,TRBJ2-2,TRBV11-3,ASSFGTAITGELF
-,TRBJ2-7,TRBV19,ASDAGGFAYEQY
-,TRBJ2-1,TRBV12-3/TRBV12-4,ASSLAGGPYNEQF
few,TRBJ2-3,TRBV6-5,ASSYNQAGAATDTQY
few,TRBJ2-1,TRBV6-1,ASSNPGQGIHNEQF
few,TRBJ1-2,TRBV11-2,ASREGRTNYGYT
-,TRBJ1-1,TRBV6-2/TRBV6-3,ASSFPDRGVAQNTEAF
few,TRBJ1-5,TRBV6-1,ASSDRGQPQH
-,TRBJ2-2,TRBV7-2,ASSFNTGELL
-,TRBJ2-7,TRBV5-1,ASRDGLGEQY
-,TRBJ1-5,TRBV4-2,ASSQPDVLQPQH